This TCR beta chain was retrieved from a study of identical twins. General study points: While abundant cord blood beta clonotypes carried fewer insertions, memory repertoires showed no such pattern. There is a chance that invariant MAIT and iNKT cells partially muddied zero-insertion analyses.

Unique molecular identifiers were present on the cDNA, and a universal primer site came from template switching. In TCRdb, the 5' RACE reads were re-called with MiXCR into one record per CDR3 protein. The sample yields just under 650,000 distinct CDR3 sequences, around 7.5% seen once. In germline, CDR1 is SEHNR, CDR2 FQNEAQ (reference sequence). CDR3 length equals 15 residues. V was trimmed by 5 bases and J by 1 base, leaving 14 bases between them. This clonotype has at least ten counts. The antigen remains unidentified. The sample was also linked to a second study, of yellow fever vaccine responses in identical twins.

What was sequenced was PBMCs. This chain connects TRBV7-9 to TRBJ2-5, with D unclear. The receptor's source is a woman aged 18-30 years in good health. CDR3 coding DNA: TGTGCCAGCAGCCGAACCACCAACACCCAAGAGACCCAGTACTTC. The encoded protein is CASSRTTNTQETQYF.